Presented here are 29 T cell receptor beta chains from one specimen sequenced in a study of preoperative IRX-2 immunotherapy in early breast cancer. Sequenced by immunoSEQ multiplex PCR; TCRdb stores in-frame clones only, minus some. Among 60,000 or so clones listed, roughly 95% were seen once. Indicated treatment: preoperative locoregional IRX-2 cytokine immunotherapy. The sample here was taken from a patient treated with IRX-2 immunotherapy. These receptors all come from a human donor with breast cancer.

The V call is TRBV7-2, the J call TRBJ1-2; 7 bases agree with TRBD1. Looked up from germline, CDR1 is SGHTA and CDR2 is FQGNSA. The trim removed 5 bases at V and 1 base at J, leaving 1 base unmatched. The CDR3 spans 13 residues. CDR3 bases: TGTGCCAGCAGCCACAGGGGTAACTATGGCTACACCTTC. Amino acid sequence: CASSHRGNYGYTF.

The chain employs TRBV29-1 and TRBJ1-2, with D hard to call. The CDR3 totals 12 residues. The V end was cut by 4 bases, the J end by 6 bases, with 12 bases between. The germline V gene has CDR1 SQVTM and CDR2 ANQGSEA. DNA for the CDR3: TGCAGCGTTGCTGCTGGGGTCGATGGCTACACCTTC. It codes for CSVAAGVDGYTF.

V gene TRBV14 combines with J gene TRBJ2-2; D remains ambiguous. The CDR3 covers 14 residues. Germline loops: CDR1 SGHDN, CDR2 FVKESK. V shed 6 bases and J shed 5 bases, with 13 bases lying between them. CDR3 sequence (DNA): TGTGCCAGCAGAAGAGTTTGGGATACCGGGGAGCTGTTTTTT. This encodes CASRRVWDTGELFF.

The V and J genes are TRBV25-1 and TRBJ2-7, with TRBD1 identical over 7 bases. This CDR3 has 11 amino acids. With V trimmed by 6 bases and J by 6 bases, 2 bases remained unmatched. Per germline, CDR1 MGHDK and CDR2 SYGVNS. The CDR3 reads CASSHRGEQYF. CDR3 DNA: TGTGCCAGCAGCCACAGGGGCGAGCAGTACTTC.

The rearrangement joins TRBV10-3 to TRBJ1-6; tentative D call: TRBD1 (6 bases). CDR1 and CDR2 (germline): ENHRY, SYGVKD. Trimming shortened V by 5 bases and J by 11 bases, and 16 bases separated the two germline ends. The CDR3 totals 14 residues. CDR3 sequence reads: CAISRSGDSPPLHF. As DNA, the CDR3 is TGTGCCATCAGTCGGTCAGGGGATAGTCCACCCCTCCACTTT.

The chain links TRBV19 to TRBJ2-7; the D gene is possibly TRBD1 (5 bases). Trimming took off 8 bases at V and 4 bases at J, with 12 bases between the two ends. The CDR3 consists of 12 residues. Looked up from germline, CDR1 is LNHDA and CDR2 is SQIVND (reference sequence). The CDR3 loop reads CASGRAEYEQYF. The CDR3 coding sequence is TGTGCCAGTGGCAGGGCTGAGTACGAGCAGTACTTC.

DNA of the CDR3: TGTGCCAGCAGCTTGGAGGCGGAGCAGTCCTACGAGCAGTACTTC. Amino acid sequence: CASSLEAEQSYEQYF. This rearrangement joins TRBV5-4 to TRBJ2-7; D unresolved. Germline V CDR1 and CDR2: SGHNT, YYREEE (reference sequence). Trimming stripped 0 bases from V and 1 base from J, with 11 bases between. CDR3 length equals 15 residues.

This clone came up once. The chain combines TRBV25-1 with TRBJ1-1, with TRBD1 matching over 8 bases. The J segment lost 5 bases and the V segment lost 3 bases, leaving 8 bases of the junction unmatched. Germline CDR1 reads MGHDK; CDR2 reads SYGVNS. CDR3 length equals 15 residues. This CDR3 is CASSDGQGVRTEAFF. CDR3 nucleotide sequence: TGTGCCAGCAGTGACGGACAGGGCGTTAGGACTGAAGCTTTCTTT.

The chain carries TRBV28 and TRBJ1-4; D remains ambiguous. This CDR3 comprises 12 residues. Trimming pared 6 bases from V and 8 bases from J, leaving 10 bases between. Germline values: CDR1 MDHEN, CDR2 SYDVKM. CDR3 amino acids: CASRFVGEKLFF. In DNA, the CDR3 is TGTGCCAGCAGATTCGTAGGGGAAAAACTGTTTTTT. Full variable domain (outside the CDR3, taken from reference TRBV28 and TRBJ1-4): DVKVTQSSRYLVKRTGEKVFLECVQDMDHENMFWYRQDPGLGLRLIYFSYDVKMKEKGDIPEGYSVSREKKERFSLILESASTNQTSMYLCASRFVGEKLFFGSGTQLSVL.

The chain employs TRBV30 and TRBJ1-5; D is possibly TRBD1 (5 bases). The CDR3 sequence is 13 residues long. Germline lookup yields CDR1 GTSNPN and CDR2 SVGIG (reference sequence). Trimming took 1 base from V and 6 from J, leaving 10 bases between them. CDR3 in amino acids: CAWSGQGGQPQHF. Here the CDR3 DNA reads TGTGCCTGGAGTGGGCAGGGTGGTCAGCCCCAGCATTTT.

This clone occurred once. This chain joins TRBV28 and TRBJ2-2; D may be TRBD2 (7 bases). Trimming removed 6 bases from V and 1 base from J, with 9 bases in between. There are 14 residues in the CDR3. Germline CDR1 and CDR2: MDHEN and SYDVKM. CDR3 nucleotides: TGTGCCAGCAGAGCGGGACAGAACACCGGGGAGCTGTTTTTT. This encodes CASRAGQNTGELFF.

J is TRBJ2-3 and V is TRBV6-5; D is unresolved. V was trimmed by 3 bases and J by 6 bases, leaving 13 bases between them. This CDR3 comprises 14 residues. CDR1 is MNHEY, CDR2 SVGAGI, per germline. The CDR3 is CASSYSRVPDTQYF. CDR3 nucleotide sequence: TGTGCCAGCAGTTATAGCCGGGTCCCCGATACGCAGTATTTT.

The chain combines TRBV10-3 with TRBJ2-3; D uncertain. V dropped 3 bases and J dropped 0 bases, with 10 bases sitting between them. Germline CDR1 ENHRY, CDR2 SYGVKD. The CDR3 consists of 15 residues. CDR3 nucleotides: TGTGCCATCAGTGATTCACGCTACAGCACAGATACGCAGTATTTT. Translation: CAISDSRYSTDTQYF.

The V call is TRBV19, the J call TRBJ1-2; no reliable D call. Germline values: CDR1 LNHDA, CDR2 SQIVND (reference sequence). The V and J ends lost 6 bases and 3 bases respectively, with 11 bases between them. The length of the CDR3 is 13 residues. The CDR3 DNA follows: TGTGCCAGTAGCGGACCTACCCACTATGGCTACACCTTC. This sequence encodes CASSGPTHYGYTF.

The chain joins TRBV7-2 to TRBJ2-1, with D unresolved. The CDR3 is 11 residues long. V was pared by 4 bases and J by 3 bases, with 1 base between. Germline CDR1 and CDR2: SGHTA and FQGNSA. CDR3 in amino acids: CASSYYNEQFF. CDR3 bases: TGTGCCAGCAGCTACTACAATGAGCAGTTCTTC.

V is TRBV5-1 and J is TRBJ1-1; maybe TRBD1 (5 bases). Per germline, CDR1 SGHRS and CDR2 YFSETQ. The CDR3 runs to 13 residues. V shed 2 bases and J shed 7 bases, with 12 bases lying between them. In DNA form, the CDR3 reads TGCGCCAGCAGCTTAAGGGGAAGCCTTGAAGCTTTCTTT. Translated: CASSLRGSLEAFF.

The J gene is TRBJ2-7, the V gene TRBV7-6; D is perhaps TRBD2 (5 bases). This CDR3 has 16 residues. Germline CDR1 is SGHVS and CDR2 is FNYEAQ. Trimming took off 1 base at V and 2 bases at J, with 15 bases between the two ends. CDR3 region: CASSLGARGQTYEQYF. As DNA, the CDR3 is TGTGCCAGCAGCTTAGGTGCTCGCGGGCAGACCTACGAGCAGTACTTC.

The chain carries TRBV5-6 and TRBJ1-3, with a weak D call TRBD1 (6 bases). Per germline, CDR1 SGHDT and CDR2 YYEEEE. The V end lost 0 bases, the J end lost 1 base, and 14 bases lay between the germline ends. The CDR3 length is 17 residues. As DNA, the CDR3 is TGTGCCAGCAGCTTGGGGGGGCAGGGAAGGTCTGGAAACACCATATATTTT. This sequence encodes CASSLGGQGRSGNTIYF.

This clone came up once. The genes are TRBV29-1 and TRBJ2-1; 12 bases map to TRBD2. V lost 4 bases and J lost 3; bases outside the gene matches: 7. The CDR3 loop spans 16 amino acids. Germline V gene sequence: CDR1 SQVTM, CDR2 ANQGSEA. CDR3 nucleotides: TGCAGCGTTGCCGGGACTAGCGGGTACCTCTACAATGAGCAGTTCTTC. It specifies CSVAGTSGYLYNEQFF.

The chain combines TRBV30 with TRBJ2-5; no clear D gene. Germline CDR1 GTSNPN, CDR2 SVGIG (reference sequence). The V end lost 4 bases, the J end lost 5 bases, and 14 bases lay between the germline ends. The CDR3 runs 13 residues. The CDR3 sequence: CAWKEKGRETQYF. CDR3 sequence (DNA): TGTGCCTGGAAGGAAAAAGGAAGGGAGACCCAGTACTTC.

This clone has only one observation. The rearrangement joins TRBV5-1 to TRBJ2-3; TRBD2 matches at 7 bases. The CDR3 runs to 15 residues. CDR1 and CDR2 (germline): SGHRS, YFSETQ. The V segment lost 0 bases and the J segment 5 bases; nucleotides outside the gene matches: 6. The CDR3 protein is CASSLVSSGEDTQYF. CDR3 nucleotides: TGCGCCAGCAGCTTGGTGTCTAGCGGAGAAGATACGCAGTATTTT.

The chain links TRBV18 to TRBJ1-2; no clear D gene. This CDR3 has 12 residues. From germline, CDR1 is KGHSH and CDR2 LQKENI. V dropped 5 bases and J dropped 4 bases, with 8 bases sitting between them. CDR3 nucleotides: TGTGCCAGCTCAGGGGAGGGCTATGGCTACACCTTC. This gives the protein CASSGEGYGYTF. The full variable domain, in which reference TRBV18 and TRBJ1-2 provide the parts outside the CDR3, is NAGVMQNPRHLVRRRGQEARLRCSPMKGHSHVYWYRQLPEEGLKFMVYLQKENIIDESGMPKERFSAEFPKEGPSILRIQQVVRGDSAAYFCASSGEGYGYTFGSGTRLTVV.

The chain joins TRBV30 to TRBJ1-4, with TRBD1 matching 7 bases. The CDR3 covers 14 residues. Trimming took 5 bases from V and 3 from J; bases not matched to a gene: 6. Germline loops: CDR1 GTSNPN, CDR2 SVGIG (reference sequence). The DNA of the CDR3 is TGTGCCTGGGGGAAGGGACAGTCTAATGAAAAACTGTTTTTT. It specifies CAWGKGQSNEKLFF.

In DNA form, the CDR3 reads TGTGCCAGCTCACCAGGTCCGGCCGGGGAGCTGTTTTTT. Translating it yields CASSPGPAGELFF. The V gene is TRBV18, the J gene TRBJ2-2; unclear D gene. The CDR3 covers 13 residues. Germline CDR1 is KGHSH and CDR2 is LQKENI. V was shortened by 2 bases and J by 6 bases, with 7 bases between the two germline ends.

The chain uses TRBV5-1 and TRBJ2-2, with D possibly being TRBD1 or TRBD2 (5 bases each). The CDR3 is made up of 16 amino acids. The V end was cut by 0 bases, the J end by 5 bases, with 14 bases between. Per the germline V gene, CDR1 is SGHRS and CDR2 is YFSETQ. CDR3 DNA sequence: TGCGCCAGCAGCTTGGCCGGGACCAGAGGGACCGGGGAGCTGTTTTTT. It codes for CASSLAGTRGTGELFF.

About this clone: Other DNA sequences in the same sample also yield this CDR3. The J gene is TRBJ1-5, the V gene TRBV9, with D perhaps matching TRBD1 (5 bases). The germline V gene has CDR1 SGDLS and CDR2 YYNGEE. Trimming took off 0 bases at V and 5 bases at J, with 6 bases between the two ends. The CDR3 covers 13 residues. CDR3 sequence: CASSVAGDQPQHF. The DNA for the CDR3 is TGTGCCAGCAGCGTAGCGGGGGATCAGCCCCAGCATTTT.

J is TRBJ1-2 and V is TRBV4-2; TRBD1 agrees at 9 bases. Germline CDR1 reads LGHNA; CDR2 reads YNFKEQ. There are 15 residues in the CDR3. Losses at the gene ends were 1 base for V and 3 bases for J; bases not matched to a gene: 3. The DNA of the CDR3 is TGTGCCAGCAGCCAAGGGACAGGGGTGGACTATGGCTACACCTTC. As protein: CASSQGTGVDYGYTF.

This chain links TRBV27 with TRBJ2-2; 7 bases align to TRBD1. CDR1 is MNHEY and CDR2 is SMNVEV in the germline V gene (reference sequence). This CDR3 comprises 17 residues. V shed 2 bases, J shed 6 bases, and the junction held 12 bases outside the gene matches. CDR3 residues: CASSLRGQAILSGELFF. CDR3 nucleotides: TGTGCCAGCAGTTTAAGAGGACAGGCGATTCTTTCCGGGGAGCTGTTTTTT.

J is TRBJ1-5 and V is TRBV7-6; D gene uncertain. This CDR3 spans 13 amino acids. The V gene lost 1 base and the J gene lost 3 bases, with 4 bases spanning the gap. The germline V gene encodes CDR1 SGHVS and CDR2 FNYEAQ. CDR3 DNA sequence: TGTGCCAGCAGCTTAGGGGTCAATCAGCCCCAGCATTTT. Translating it yields CASSLGVNQPQHF.